The subject of this entry is one TCR beta chain. What it recognizes is unknown. One end of the junction varies from germline; a read error may be responsible. This entry belongs to a study of post-analysis software for immune sequencing data. Study outcomes and limitations: Patients had higher frequencies than controls of four to six TRBV segments, including TRBV5-6, TRBV5-1 and TRBV20-1.

Germline loops: CDR1 SGHAT, CDR2 FQDESV (reference sequence). This CDR3 is 15 amino acids long. TCR beta libraries were prepared from cDNA with unique molecular identifiers. TCRdb re-analysed the PCR reads in MiXCR, keeping a single row per CDR3 protein. The top ten clones hold around 3.2% of a sample with about 200,000 distinct CDR3 sequences, 29% of them seen once. The sequence came from a girl under 18 with multiple sclerosis. V gene TRBV11-1 combines with J gene TRBJ2-5; 7 nucleotides line up with TRBD1. Sequencing used blood. CDR3 sequence: CAGSLARTGGETQYF. In nucleotides, the CDR3 is TGTGCCGGCAGCTTAGCAAGGACAGGTGGAGAGACCCAGTACTTC.